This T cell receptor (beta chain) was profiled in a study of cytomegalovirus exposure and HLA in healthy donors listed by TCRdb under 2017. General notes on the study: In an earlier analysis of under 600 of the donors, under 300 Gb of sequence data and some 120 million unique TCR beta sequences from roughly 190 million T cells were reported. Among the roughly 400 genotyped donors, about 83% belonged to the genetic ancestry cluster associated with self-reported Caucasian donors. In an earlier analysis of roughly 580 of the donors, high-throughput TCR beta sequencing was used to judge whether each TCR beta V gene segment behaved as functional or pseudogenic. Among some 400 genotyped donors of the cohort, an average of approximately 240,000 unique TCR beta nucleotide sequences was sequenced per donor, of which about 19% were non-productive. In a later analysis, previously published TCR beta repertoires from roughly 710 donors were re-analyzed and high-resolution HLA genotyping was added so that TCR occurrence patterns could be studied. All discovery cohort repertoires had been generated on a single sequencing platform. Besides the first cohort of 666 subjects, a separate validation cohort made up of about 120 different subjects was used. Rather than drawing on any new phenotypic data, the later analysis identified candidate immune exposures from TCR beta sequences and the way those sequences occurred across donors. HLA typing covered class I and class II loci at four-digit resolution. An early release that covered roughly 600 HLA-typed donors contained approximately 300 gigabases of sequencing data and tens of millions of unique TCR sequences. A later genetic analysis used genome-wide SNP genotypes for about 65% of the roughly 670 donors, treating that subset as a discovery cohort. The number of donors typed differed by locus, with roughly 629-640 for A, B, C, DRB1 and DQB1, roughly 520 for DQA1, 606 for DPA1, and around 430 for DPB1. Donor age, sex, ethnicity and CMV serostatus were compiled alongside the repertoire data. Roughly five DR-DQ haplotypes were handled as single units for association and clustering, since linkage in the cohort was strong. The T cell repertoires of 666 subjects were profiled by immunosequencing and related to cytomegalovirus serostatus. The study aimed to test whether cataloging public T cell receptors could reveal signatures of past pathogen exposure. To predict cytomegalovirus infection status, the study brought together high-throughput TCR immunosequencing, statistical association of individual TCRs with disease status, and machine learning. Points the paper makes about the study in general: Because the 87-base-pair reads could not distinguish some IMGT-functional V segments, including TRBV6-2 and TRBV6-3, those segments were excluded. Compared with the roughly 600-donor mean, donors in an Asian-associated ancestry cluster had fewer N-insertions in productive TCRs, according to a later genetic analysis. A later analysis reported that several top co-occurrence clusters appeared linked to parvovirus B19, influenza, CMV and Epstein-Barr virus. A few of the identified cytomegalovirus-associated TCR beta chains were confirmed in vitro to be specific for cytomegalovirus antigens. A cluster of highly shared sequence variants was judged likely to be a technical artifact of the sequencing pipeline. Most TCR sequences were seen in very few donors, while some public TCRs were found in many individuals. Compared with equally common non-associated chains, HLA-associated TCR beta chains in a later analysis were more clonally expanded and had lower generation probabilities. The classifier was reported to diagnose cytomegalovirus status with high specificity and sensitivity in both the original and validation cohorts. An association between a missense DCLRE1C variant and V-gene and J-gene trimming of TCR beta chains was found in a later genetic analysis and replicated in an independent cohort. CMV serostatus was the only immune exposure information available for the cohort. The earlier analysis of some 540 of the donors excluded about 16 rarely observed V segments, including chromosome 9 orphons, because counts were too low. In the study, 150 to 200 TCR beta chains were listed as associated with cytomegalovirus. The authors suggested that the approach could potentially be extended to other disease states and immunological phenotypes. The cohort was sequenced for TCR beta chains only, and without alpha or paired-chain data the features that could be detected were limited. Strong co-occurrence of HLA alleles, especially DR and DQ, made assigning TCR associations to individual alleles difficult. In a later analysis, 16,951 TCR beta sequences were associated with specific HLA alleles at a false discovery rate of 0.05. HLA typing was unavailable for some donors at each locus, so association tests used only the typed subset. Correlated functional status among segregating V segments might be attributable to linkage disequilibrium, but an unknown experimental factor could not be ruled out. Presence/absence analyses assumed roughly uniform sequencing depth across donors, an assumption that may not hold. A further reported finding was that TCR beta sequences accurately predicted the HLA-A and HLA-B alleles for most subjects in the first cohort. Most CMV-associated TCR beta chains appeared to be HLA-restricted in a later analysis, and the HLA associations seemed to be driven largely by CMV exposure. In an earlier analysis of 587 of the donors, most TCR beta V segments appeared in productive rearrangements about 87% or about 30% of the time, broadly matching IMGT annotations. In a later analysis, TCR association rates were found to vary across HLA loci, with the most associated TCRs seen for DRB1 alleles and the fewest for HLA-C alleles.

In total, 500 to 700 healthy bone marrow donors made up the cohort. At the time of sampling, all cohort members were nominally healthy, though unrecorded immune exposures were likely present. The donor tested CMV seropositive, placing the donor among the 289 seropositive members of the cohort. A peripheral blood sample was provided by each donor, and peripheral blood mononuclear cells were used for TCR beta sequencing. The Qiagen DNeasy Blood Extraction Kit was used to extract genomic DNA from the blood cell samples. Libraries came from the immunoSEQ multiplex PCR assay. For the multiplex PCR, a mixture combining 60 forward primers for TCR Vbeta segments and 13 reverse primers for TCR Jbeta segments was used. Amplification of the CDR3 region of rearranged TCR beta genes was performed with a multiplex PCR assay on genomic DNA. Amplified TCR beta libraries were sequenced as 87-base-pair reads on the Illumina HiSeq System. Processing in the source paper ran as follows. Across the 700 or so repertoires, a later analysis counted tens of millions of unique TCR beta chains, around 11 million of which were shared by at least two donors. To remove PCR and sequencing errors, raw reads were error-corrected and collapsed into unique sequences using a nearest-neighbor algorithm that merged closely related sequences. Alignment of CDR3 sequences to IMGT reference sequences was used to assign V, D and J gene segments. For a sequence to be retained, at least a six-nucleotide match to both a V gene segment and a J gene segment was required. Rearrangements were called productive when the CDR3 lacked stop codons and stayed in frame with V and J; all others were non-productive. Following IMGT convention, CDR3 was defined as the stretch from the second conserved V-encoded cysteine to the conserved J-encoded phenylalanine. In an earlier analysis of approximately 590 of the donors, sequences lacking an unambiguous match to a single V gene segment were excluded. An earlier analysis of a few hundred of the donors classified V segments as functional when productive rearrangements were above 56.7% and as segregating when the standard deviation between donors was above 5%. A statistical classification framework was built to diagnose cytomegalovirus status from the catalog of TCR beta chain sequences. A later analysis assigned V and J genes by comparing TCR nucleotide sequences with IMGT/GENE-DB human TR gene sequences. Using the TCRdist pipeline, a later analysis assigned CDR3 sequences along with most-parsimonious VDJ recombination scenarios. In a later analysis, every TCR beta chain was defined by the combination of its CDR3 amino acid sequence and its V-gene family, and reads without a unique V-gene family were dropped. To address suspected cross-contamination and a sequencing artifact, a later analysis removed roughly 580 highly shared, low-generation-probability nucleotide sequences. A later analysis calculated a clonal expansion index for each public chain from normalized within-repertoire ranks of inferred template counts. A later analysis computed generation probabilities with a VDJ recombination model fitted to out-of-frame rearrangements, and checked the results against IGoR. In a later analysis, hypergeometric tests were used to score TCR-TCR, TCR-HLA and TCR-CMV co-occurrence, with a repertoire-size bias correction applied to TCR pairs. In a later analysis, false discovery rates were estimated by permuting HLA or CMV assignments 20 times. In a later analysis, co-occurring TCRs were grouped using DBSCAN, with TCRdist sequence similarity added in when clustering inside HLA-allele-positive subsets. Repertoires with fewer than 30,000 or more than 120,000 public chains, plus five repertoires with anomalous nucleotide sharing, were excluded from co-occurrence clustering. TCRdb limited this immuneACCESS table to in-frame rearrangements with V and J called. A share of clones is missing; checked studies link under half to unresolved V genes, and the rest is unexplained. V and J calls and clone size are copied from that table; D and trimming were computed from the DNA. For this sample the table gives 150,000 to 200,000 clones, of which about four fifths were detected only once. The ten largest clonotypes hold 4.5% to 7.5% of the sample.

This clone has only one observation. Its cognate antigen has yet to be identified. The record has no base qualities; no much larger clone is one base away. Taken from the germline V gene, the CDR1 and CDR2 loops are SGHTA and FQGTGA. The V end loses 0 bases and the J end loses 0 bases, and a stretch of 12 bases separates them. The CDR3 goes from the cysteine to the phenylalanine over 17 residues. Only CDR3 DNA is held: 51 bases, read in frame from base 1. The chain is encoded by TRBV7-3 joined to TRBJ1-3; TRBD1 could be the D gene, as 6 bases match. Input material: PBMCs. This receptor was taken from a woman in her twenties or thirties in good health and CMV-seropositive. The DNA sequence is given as TGTGCCAGCAGCTTAACGGTCCGGACAGTCTCTGGAAACACCATATATTTT. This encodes CASSLTVRTVSGNTIYF.